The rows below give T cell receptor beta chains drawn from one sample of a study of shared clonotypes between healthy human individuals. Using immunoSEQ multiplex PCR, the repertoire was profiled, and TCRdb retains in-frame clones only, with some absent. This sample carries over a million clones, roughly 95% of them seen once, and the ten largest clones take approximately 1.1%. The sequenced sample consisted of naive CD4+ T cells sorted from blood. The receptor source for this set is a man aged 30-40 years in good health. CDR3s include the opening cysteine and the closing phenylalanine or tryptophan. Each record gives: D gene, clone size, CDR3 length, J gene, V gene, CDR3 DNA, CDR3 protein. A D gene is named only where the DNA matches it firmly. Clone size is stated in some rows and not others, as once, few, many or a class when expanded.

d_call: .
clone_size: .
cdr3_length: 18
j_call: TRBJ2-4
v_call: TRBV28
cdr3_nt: TGTGCCAGCAGTCTAAGTACCGGGGCAGACTTAGCCAAAAACATTCAGTACTTC
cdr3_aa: CASSLSTGADLAKNIQYF

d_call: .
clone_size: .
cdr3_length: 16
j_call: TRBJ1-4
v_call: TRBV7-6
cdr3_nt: TGTGCCAGCAGCTTCGTCCTGGGGACAACCGGGGGCAAACTGTTTTTT
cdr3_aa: CASSFVLGTTGGKLFF

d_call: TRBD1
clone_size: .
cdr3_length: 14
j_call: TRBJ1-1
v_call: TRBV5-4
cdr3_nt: TGTGCCAGCAGCTTAACAGGGGTTAACACTGAAGCTTTCTTT
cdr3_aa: CASSLTGVNTEAFF

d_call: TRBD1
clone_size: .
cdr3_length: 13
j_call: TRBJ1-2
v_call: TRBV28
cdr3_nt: TGTGCCAGCAGTTTAGACAGGGACTATGGCTACACCTTC
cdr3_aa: CASSLDRDYGYTF

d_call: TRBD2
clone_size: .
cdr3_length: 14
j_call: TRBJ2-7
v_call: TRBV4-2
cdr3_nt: TGTGCCAGCAGCGAGGGACTAGCGGTCTACGAGCAGTACTTC
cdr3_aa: CASSEGLAVYEQYF

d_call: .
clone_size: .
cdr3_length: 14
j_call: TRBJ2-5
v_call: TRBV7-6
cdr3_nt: TGTGCCAGCAGCTTAGGCACAGGGTCGGAGACCCAGTACTTC
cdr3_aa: CASSLGTGSETQYF

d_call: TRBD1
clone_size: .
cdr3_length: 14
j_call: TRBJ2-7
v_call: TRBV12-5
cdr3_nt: TGTGCTAGTGCCCTAAACAGGGGGCCCTACGAGCAGTACTTC
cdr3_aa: CASALNRGPYEQYF

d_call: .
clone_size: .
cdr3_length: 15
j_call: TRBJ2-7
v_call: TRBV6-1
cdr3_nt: TGTGCCAGCAGCGTCCAAAGTCAGAGCTCCTACGAGCAGTACTTC
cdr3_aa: CASSVQSQSSYEQYF

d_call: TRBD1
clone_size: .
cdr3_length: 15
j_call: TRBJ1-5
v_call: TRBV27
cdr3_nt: TGTGCCAGCAGTTTCCAGGGGGATGACAATCAGCCCCAGCATTTT
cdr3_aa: CASSFQGDDNQPQHF

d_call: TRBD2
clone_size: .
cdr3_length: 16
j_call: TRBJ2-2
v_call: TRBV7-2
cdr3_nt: TGTGCCAGCAGCAGAGAGAGGACTAGCCGAACCGGGGAGCTGTTTTTT
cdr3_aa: CASSRERTSRTGELFF

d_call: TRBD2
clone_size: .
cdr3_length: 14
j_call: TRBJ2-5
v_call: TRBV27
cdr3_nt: TGTGCCAGCAGTGCGGGACTAGCTCGAGAGACCCAGTACTTC
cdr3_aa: CASSAGLARETQYF

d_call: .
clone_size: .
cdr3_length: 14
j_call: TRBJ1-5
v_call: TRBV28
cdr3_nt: TGTGCCAGCAGCCGGGGGAGGAATGGGCAGCCCCAGCATTTT
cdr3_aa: CASSRGRNGQPQHF

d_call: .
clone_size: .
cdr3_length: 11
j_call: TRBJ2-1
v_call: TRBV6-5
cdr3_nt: TGTGCCAGCAGTCAGTTCAATGAGCAGTTCTTC
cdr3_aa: CASSQFNEQFF

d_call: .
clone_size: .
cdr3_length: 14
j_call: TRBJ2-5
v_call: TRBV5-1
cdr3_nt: TGCGCCAGCAGCTTGGACATGGGTCTAGGGACCCAGTACTTC
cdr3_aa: CASSLDMGLGTQYF

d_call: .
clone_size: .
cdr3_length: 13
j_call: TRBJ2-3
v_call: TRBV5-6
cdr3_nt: TGTGCCAGCAGCACACGACCCACAGATACGCAGTATTTT
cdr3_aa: CASSTRPTDTQYF

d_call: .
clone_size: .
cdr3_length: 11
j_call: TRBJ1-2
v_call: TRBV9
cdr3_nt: TGTGCCAGCAGCGGTAGTATGGGCTACACCTTC
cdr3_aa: CASSGSMGYTF

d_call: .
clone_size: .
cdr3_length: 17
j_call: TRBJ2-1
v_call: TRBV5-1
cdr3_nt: TGCGCCAGCAGCTTGTCAAATACGGGAGACCTACACAATGAGCAGTTCTTC
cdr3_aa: CASSLSNTGDLHNEQFF

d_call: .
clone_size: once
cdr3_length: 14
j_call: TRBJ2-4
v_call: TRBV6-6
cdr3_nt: TGTGCCAGCCAGGACGGTTTAGCCAAAAACATTCAGTACTTC
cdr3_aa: CASQDGLAKNIQYF

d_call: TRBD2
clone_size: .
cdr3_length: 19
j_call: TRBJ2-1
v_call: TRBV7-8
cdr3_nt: TGTGCCAGCAGCTTAGTACTAGCGGGAGGCATAAGCTCCTACAATGAGCAGTTCTTC
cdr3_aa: CASSLVLAGGISSYNEQFF

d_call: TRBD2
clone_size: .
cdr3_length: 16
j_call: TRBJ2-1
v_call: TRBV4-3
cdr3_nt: TGCGCCAGCAGCCAACAAGCGGGAGGTTCCTACAATGAGCAGTTCTTC
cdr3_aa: CASSQQAGGSYNEQFF

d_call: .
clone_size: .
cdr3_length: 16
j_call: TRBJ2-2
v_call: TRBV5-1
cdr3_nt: TGCGCCAGCAGCTCCGGGGTAGCCCGGGGCACCGGGGAGCTGTTTTTT
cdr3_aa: CASSSGVARGTGELFF

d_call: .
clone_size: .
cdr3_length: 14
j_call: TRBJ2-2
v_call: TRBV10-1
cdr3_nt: TGCGCCAGCAGTGAACAGATAAACACCGGGGAGCTGTTTTTT
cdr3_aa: CASSEQINTGELFF

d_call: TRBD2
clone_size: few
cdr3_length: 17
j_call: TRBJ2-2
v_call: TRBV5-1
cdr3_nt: TGCGCCAGCAGCTCGGGACTAGCGGGAGGAAACACCGGGGAGCTGTTTTTT
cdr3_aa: CASSSGLAGGNTGELFF

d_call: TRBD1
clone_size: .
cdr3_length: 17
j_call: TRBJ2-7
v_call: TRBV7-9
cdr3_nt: TGTGCCAGCAGCCCTACGTACCGGGACAGCAAATCCTACGAGCAGTACTTC
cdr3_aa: CASSPTYRDSKSYEQYF

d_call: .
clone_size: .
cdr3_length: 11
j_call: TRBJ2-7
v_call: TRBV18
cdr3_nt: TGTGCCAGCTCCCGAGGCTACGAGCAGTACTTC
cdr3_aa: CASSRGYEQYF

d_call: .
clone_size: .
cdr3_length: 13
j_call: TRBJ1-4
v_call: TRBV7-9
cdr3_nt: TGTGCCAGCAGCTATCGTCAAGGTGAAAAACTGTTTTTT
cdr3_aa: CASSYRQGEKLFF

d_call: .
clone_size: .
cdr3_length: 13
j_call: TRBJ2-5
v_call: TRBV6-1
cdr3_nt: TGTGCCAGCAGTGAGGTACGGACAGAGGGCCAGTACTTC
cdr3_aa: CASSEVRTEGQYF

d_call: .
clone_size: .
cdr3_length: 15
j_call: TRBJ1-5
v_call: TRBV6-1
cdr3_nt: TGTGCCAGCACTCCTTTGACGGACGACAATCAGCCCCAGCATTTT
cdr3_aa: CASTPLTDDNQPQHF

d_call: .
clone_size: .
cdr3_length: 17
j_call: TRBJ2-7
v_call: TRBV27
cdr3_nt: TGTGCCAGCAGTCTCCGTTACAGGGGGGGAATTTCCTACGAGCAGTACTTC
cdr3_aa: CASSLRYRGGISYEQYF

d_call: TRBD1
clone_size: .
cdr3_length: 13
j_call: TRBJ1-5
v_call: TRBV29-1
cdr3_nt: TGCAGCGTTGTGACGCAGGGGGATCAGCCCCAGCATTTT
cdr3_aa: CSVVTQGDQPQHF

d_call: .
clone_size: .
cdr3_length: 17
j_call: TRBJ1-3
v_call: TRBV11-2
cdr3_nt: TGTGCCAGCAGCTTAGTGAGAGGTACAGTCTCTGGAAACACCATATATTTT
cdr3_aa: CASSLVRGTVSGNTIYF

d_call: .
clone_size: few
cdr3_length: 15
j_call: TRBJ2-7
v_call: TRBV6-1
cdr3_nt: TGTGCCAGCAGTGAACAGAGTACCCTCTCCTACGAGCAGTACTTC
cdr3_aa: CASSEQSTLSYEQYF

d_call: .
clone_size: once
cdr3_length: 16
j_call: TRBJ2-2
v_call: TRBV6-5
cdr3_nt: TGTGCCAGCAGTTACTCGTCCGGGGCGAACACCGGGGAGCTGTTTTTT
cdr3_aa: CASSYSSGANTGELFF

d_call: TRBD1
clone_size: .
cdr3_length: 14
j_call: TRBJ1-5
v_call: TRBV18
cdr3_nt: TGTGCCAGCTCACCCCGGGACAGTTATCAGCCCCAGCATTTT
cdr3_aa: CASSPRDSYQPQHF

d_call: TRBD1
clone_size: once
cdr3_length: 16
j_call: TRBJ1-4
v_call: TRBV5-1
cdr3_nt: TGCGCCAGCAGCTTGTTCCGGGACAGGGGAGGGGAAAAACTGTTTTTT
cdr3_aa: CASSLFRDRGGEKLFF

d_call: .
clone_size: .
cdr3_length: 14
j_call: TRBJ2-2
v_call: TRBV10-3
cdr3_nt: TGTGCCACATCCCGGGACGACGGCACCGGGGAGCTGTTTTTT
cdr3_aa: CATSRDDGTGELFF

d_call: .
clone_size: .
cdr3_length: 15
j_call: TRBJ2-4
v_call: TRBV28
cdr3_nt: TGTGCCAGCAGCCCCAGGGCTGGAATCGTGGACATTCAGTACTTC
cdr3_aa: CASSPRAGIVDIQYF

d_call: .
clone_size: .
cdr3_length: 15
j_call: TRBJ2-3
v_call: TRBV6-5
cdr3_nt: TGTGCCAGCAGTTACGACTGGGACAGCACAGATACGCAGTATTTT
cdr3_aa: CASSYDWDSTDTQYF

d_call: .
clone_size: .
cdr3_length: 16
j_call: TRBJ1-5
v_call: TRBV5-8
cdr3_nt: TGTGCCAGCAGCTTGGGGGGTACAGGGTTGATTCAGCCCCAGCATTTT
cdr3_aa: CASSLGGTGLIQPQHF

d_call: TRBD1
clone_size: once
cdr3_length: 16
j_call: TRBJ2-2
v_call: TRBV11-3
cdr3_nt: TGTGCCAGCAGCCGTACCGGGACAGCCAACACCGGGGAGCTGTTTTTT
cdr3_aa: CASSRTGTANTGELFF

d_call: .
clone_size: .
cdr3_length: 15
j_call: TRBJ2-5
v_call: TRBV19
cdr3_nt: TGTGCCAGTAGCCCTCGGAGGGGGAGCGAAGAGACCCAGTACTTC
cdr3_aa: CASSPRRGSEETQYF

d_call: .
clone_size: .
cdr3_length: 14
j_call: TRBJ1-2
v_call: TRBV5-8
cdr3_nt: TGTGCCAGCAGCCGCAGGGTCCATGCGGGTGGCTACACCTTC
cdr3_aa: CASSRRVHAGGYTF

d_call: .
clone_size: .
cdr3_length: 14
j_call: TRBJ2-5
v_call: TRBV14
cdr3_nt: TGTGCCAGCAGCCCCCGACAGGTCCAAGAGACCCAGTACTTC
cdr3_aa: CASSPRQVQETQYF

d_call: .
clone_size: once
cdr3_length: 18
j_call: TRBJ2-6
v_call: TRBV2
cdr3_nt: TGTGCCAGCAGTGAAGGGGCAGGGGTCGGCTCTGGGGCCAACGTCCTGACTTTC
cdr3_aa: CASSEGAGVGSGANVLTF

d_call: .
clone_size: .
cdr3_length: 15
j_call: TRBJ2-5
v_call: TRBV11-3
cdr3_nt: TGTGCCAGCAGCTTAGGGACAGGGAGGGAAGAGACCCAGTACTTC
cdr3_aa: CASSLGTGREETQYF

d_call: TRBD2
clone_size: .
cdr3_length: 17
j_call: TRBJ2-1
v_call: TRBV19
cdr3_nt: TGTGCCAGTAGTATAAGTAGGGGACTAGCGGGAGTAGGTGAGCAGTTCTTC
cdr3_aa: CASSISRGLAGVGEQFF

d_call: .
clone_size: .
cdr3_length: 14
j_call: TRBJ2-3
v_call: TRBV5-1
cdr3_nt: TGCGCCAGCAGCTTGGAAAGTTGGACAGATACGCAGTATTTT
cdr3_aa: CASSLESWTDTQYF

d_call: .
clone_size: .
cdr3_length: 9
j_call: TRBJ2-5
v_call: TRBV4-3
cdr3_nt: TGCGCCCCCCTTGAGACCCAGTACTTC
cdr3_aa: CAPLETQYF

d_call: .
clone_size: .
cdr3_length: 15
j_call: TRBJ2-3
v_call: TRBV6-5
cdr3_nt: TGTGCCAGCTCTGATTCTGGCGGCCCCACAGATACGCAGTATTTT
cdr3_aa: CASSDSGGPTDTQYF

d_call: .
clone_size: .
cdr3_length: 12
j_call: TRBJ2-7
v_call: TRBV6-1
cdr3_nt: TGTGCCAGCAGTGTAAACCCCTACGAGCAGTACTTC
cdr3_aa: CASSVNPYEQYF

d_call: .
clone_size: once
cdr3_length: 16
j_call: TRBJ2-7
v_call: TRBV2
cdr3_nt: TGTGCCAGCAGAGAGGGCGGCACTCGAGACTCCTACGAGCAGTACTTC
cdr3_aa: CASREGGTRDSYEQYF

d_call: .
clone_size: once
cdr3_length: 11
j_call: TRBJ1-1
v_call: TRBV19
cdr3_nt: TGTGCCAGTAGTCCAGGACAGGAAGCTTTCTTT
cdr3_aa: CASSPGQEAFF

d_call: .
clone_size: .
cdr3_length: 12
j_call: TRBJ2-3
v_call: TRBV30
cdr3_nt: TGTGCCTGGAGTACGGCGGGAGATACGCAGTATTTT
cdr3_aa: CAWSTAGDTQYF

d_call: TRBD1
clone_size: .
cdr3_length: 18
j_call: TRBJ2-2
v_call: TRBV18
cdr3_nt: TGTGCCAGCTCACCACTGATGGTGGACAGGCCCGACACCGGGGAGCTGTTTTTT
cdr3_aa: CASSPLMVDRPDTGELFF

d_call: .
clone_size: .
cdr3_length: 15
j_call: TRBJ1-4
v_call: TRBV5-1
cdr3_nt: TGCGCCAGCAGCTTGGATCGCCCAACTAATGAAAAACTGTTTTTT
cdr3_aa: CASSLDRPTNEKLFF

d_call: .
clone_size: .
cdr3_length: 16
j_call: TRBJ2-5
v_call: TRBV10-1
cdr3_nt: TGCGCCAGCAGCCGCGGGGACCTCCGAGGGAAGGAGACCCAGTACTTC
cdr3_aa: CASSRGDLRGKETQYF

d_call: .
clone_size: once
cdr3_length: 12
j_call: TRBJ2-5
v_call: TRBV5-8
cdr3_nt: TGTGCCAGCAGACATGACCAAGAGACCCAGTACTTC
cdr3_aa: CASRHDQETQYF

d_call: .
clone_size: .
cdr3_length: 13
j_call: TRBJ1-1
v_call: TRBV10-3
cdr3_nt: TGTGCCATCAGTGACGCCAGGAACACTGAAGCTTTCTTT
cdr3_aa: CAISDARNTEAFF

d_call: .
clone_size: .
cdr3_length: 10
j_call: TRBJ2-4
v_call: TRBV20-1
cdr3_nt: TGCAGTGGTTTGGAAAACATTCAGTACTTC
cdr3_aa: CSGLENIQYF